This T cell receptor beta chain was sequenced in a study of memory CD8 T cells in hepatitis C reinfection. Produced via immunoSEQ multiplex PCR; TCRdb's table is partial and in-frame only. This repertoire shows over 45,000 clones, nearly 90% found once; its top ten account for about 1%. Time point specified: pre-reinfection, 55 to 20 weeks before reinfection detection. Sorted cells were sequenced directly ex vivo without any in vitro expansion. The V gene end was trimmed by 2 bases and the J gene end by 2 bases; junction bases not matched to a gene: 4. The V gene's germline CDR1 is LGHNA and CDR2 YSLEER. The CDR3 is 15 amino acids.

This chain uses TRBV4-3 with TRBJ2-7; 9 bases are shared with TRBD2. The clonotype comes from a man younger than 35 with hepatitis C virus infection. The sequenced sample consisted of naive CD8+ T cells sorted from blood. Here the CDR3 reads CASSQLAGPTYEQYF. The CDR3 bases are TGCGCCAGCAGCCAACTAGCGGGACCTACCTACGAGCAGTACTTC.